This T cell receptor beta chain derives from a study of regulatory T cells in long-lasting Graves disease. With iRepertoire HTBI primers and Arm-PCR of CDR3 regions, TCR beta libraries were built. From the multiplex PCR reads, TCRdb called clonotypes with MiXCR, one entry per CDR3 protein. This table has some 250,000 distinct CDR3 sequences, approximately 20% appearing once. Sample time point: newly diagnosed GD, antithyroid drugs for less than 3 months. PBMC RNA served as the TCR library source. J lost 6 bases, V lost 3 bases, and 10 bases had no gene match. The CDR3 sequence is 16 residues long. From germline, CDR1 is SGDLS and CDR2 YYNGEE. The sample was also linked to a second study, of T cells in Graves' hyperthyroidism and ophthalmopathy.

This TCR was recovered from a woman in her 30s with Graves disease. Source: peripheral blood mononuclear cells (PBMCs), taken at new diagnosis, from a patient treated with antithyroid drugs. The V and J genes are TRBV9 and TRBJ2-2; TRBD1 matches 8 bases. In DNA, the CDR3 is TGTGCCAGCAGCGCCGGCAGGACAGGGCTCCCCGGGGAGCTGTTTTTT. Translation: CASSAGRTGLPGELFF. Full variable domain (remainder filled in from reference TRBV9 and TRBJ2-2): DSGVTQTPKHLITATGQRVTLRCSPRSGDLSVYWYQQSLDQGLQFLIQYYNGEERAKGNILERFSAQQFPDLHSELNLSSLELGDSALYFCASSAGRTGLPGELFFGEGSRLTVL.